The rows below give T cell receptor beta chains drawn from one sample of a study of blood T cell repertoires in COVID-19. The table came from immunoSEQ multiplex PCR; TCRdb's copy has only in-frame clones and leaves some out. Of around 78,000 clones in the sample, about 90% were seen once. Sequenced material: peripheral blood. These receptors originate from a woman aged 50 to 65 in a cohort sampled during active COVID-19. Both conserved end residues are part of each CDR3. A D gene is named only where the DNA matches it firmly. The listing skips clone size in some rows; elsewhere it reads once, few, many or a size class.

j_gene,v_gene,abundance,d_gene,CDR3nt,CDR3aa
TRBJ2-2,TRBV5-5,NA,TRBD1,TGTGCCAGCAGCTTGGCGTCGGACAGGGGGGATTCCGGGGAGCTGTTTTTT,CASSLASDRGDSGELFF
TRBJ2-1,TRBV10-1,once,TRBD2,TGCGCCAGCAGCTATGGACTAGCGGTATCCTACAATGAGCAGTTCTTC,CASSYGLAVSYNEQFF
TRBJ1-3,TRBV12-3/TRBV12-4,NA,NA,TGTGCCAGCACCGGACAGCTCGGTGGCACCATATATTTT,CASTGQLGGTIYF
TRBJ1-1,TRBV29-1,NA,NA,TGCAGCGTTGAATGGGGCAGTAAGGGCGCTGAAGCTTTCTTT,CSVEWGSKGAEAFF
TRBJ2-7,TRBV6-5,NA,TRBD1,TGTGCCAGCGGGTCCATCCGGGACAGAACCTACGAGCAGTACTTC,CASGSIRDRTYEQYF
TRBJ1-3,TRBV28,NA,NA,TGTGCCAGCAGCCTACAGGGAAACTCTGGAAACACCATATATTTT,CASSLQGNSGNTIYF
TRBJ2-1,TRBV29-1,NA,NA,TGCAGCGTTGAGGGGGGTTTTAAGAACAATGAGCAGTTCTTC,CSVEGGFKNNEQFF
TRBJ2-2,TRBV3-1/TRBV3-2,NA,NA,TGTGCCAGTTCCCGGTGGGGGGAGCTGTTTTTT,CASSRWGELFF
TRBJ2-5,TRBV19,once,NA,TGTGCCAGTAGTATTACATTAGGCGTAGGGGATATACAAGAGACCCAGTACTTC,CASSITLGVGDIQETQYF
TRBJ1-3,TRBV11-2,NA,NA,TGTGCCAGCAGCTCGCCGGGAAGGGTACGCTCTGGAAACACCATATATTTT,CASSSPGRVRSGNTIYF
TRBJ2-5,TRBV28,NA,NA,TGTGCCAGCAGCTCTAGCAAAGAGACCCAGTACTTC,CASSSSKETQYF
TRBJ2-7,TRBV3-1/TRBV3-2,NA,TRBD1,TGTGCCAGCAGCCAAGAACCCGGGACAGGGACCGGAGAGCAGTACTTC,CASSQEPGTGTGEQYF
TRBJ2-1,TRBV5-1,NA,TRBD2,TGCGCCAGCAGCTTGAATAGCGGGAGGTTGAATGAGCAGTTCTTC,CASSLNSGRLNEQFF
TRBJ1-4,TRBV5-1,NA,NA,TGCGCCAGCAGCTTCGAGGGCGGTGGGAAACTGTTTTTT,CASSFEGGGKLFF
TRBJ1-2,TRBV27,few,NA,TGTGCCAGCAGTCCCTTCTTGGGTAGCGGCTACACCTTC,CASSPFLGSGYTF
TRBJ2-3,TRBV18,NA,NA,TGTGCCAGCTCACTAGCCGGATTCACAGATACGCAGTATTTT,CASSLAGFTDTQYF
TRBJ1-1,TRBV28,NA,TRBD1,TGTGCCAGCATCTGGGACAGGGTGAACACTGAAGCTTTCTTT,CASIWDRVNTEAFF
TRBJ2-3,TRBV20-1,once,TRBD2,TGCAGTGCTAGTCCGACTAGCGGGTCTAGCACAGATACGCAGTATTTT,CSASPTSGSSTDTQYF
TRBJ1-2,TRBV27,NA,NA,TGTGCCAGCAGTTCCCCACAGGGTGGAGGTGGCTACACCTTC,CASSSPQGGGGYTF
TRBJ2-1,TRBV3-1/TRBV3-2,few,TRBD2,TGTGCCAGCAGCATTACTAGCGAATCCTACAATGAGCAGTTCTTC,CASSITSESYNEQFF
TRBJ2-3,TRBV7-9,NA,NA,TGTGCCAGCAGCCCCAGGTGGGCCGCACTGGGCCAAACAGATACGCAGTATTTT,CASSPRWAALGQTDTQYF
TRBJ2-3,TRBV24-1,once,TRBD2,TGTGCCACCAGCGGGAGGATAGATACGCAGTATTTT,CATSGRIDTQYF
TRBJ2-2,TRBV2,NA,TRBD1,TGTGCCAGCAGTGTGCAGGGGGCGCAGGCCGGGGAGCTGTTTTTT,CASSVQGAQAGELFF
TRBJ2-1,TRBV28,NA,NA,TGTGCCAGCAGTTCCCCGCTAGCGCGAGTTCAAAGGGAGCAGTTCTTC,CASSSPLARVQREQFF
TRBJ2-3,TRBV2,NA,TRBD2,TGTGCCAGCAGTGGGCCAGCGGGACGCACAGATACGCAGTATTTT,CASSGPAGRTDTQYF
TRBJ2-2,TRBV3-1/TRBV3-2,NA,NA,TGTGCCAGCAGCCAAGGTGGGGCGACCCTCACCGGGGAGCTGTTTTTT,CASSQGGATLTGELFF
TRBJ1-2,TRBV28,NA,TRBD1,TGTGCCAGCAGTGGAGACAGGGGGCGTGGCTACACCTTC,CASSGDRGRGYTF